This TCR beta chain was found in a study of T cell changes during pregnancy in multiple sclerosis. This CDR3 has 13 amino acids. Trimming shortened V by 5 bases and J by 4 bases, and 11 bases separated the two germline ends. The germline CDR1 and CDR2 sequences are SGHTA and FQGTGA. Using immunoSEQ multiplex PCR, the repertoire was profiled, and TCRdb retains in-frame clones only, with some absent. The sample gives roughly 38,000 clones, roughly 91% of which show up once; 9% to 10% is in the top ten. Sample: CD8+ T cells from peripheral blood mononuclear cells, taken in the first trimester of pregnancy. This clonotype originated in a female donor with multiple sclerosis, enrolled in a pregnancy study. The chain couples TRBV7-3 to TRBJ2-5, with D unresolved. The CDR3: CASSPSGVETQYF. In DNA, the CDR3 is TGTGCCAGCAGCCCGTCGGGTGTAGAGACCCAGTACTTC.